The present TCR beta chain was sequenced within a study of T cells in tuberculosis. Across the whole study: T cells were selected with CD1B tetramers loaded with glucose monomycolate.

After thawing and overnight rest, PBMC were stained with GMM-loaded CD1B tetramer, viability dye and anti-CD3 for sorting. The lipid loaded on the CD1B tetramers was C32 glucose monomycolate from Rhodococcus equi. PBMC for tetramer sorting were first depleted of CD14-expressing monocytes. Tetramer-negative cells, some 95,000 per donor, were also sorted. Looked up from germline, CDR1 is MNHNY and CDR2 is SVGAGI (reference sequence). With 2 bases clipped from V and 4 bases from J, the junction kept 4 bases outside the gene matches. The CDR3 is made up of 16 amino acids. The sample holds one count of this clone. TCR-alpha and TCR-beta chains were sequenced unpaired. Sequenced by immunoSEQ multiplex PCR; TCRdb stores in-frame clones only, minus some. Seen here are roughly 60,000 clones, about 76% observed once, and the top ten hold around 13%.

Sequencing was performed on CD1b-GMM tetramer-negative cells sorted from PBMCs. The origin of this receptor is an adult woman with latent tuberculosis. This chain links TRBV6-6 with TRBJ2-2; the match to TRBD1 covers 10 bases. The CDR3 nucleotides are TGTGCCAGCAGTTACGGGGACAGGGGTTCCACCGGGGAGCTGTTTTTT. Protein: CASSYGDRGSTGELFF.